This T cell receptor beta chain comes out of a study of PD-L1 blockade in urothelial cancer. Study details: Intravenous atezolizumab, 1,200 mg every 3 weeks, was begun by patients around 2014.

The time point here: pretreatment peripheral blood. CDR1 is MNHEY and CDR2 is SMNVEV in the germline V gene (reference sequence). J gave up 8 bases and V 7 bases, and 11 bases lay outside the gene matches. The CDR3 runs 14 residues. The method was immunoSEQ multiplex PCR; TCRdb's version includes in-frame clones alone and lacks a portion of them. The data contain approximately 39,000 clones, about 82% of them singletons. Sequences were derived from PBMCs, sampled around atezolizumab (anti-PD-L1) treatment. The chain joins TRBV27 to TRBJ1-2, with TRBD1 matching over 9 bases. The TCR was taken from an elderly man with urothelial cancer. CDR3 residues: CASTLTGGRGGYTF. The CDR3 region has the DNA TGTGCCAGCACCCTTACAGGGGGCAGAGGGGGCTACACCTTC.